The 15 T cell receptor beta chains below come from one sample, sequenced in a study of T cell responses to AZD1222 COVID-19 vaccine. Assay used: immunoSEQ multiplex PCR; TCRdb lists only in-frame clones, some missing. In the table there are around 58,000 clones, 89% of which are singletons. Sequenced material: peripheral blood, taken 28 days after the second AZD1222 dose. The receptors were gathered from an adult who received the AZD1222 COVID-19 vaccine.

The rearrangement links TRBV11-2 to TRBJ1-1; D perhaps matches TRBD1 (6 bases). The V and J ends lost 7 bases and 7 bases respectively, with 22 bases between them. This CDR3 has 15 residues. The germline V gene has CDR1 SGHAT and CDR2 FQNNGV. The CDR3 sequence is CASTPRAGGFVEAFF. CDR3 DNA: TGTGCCAGCACCCCTCGGGCGGGGGGCTTTGTTGAAGCTTTCTTT.

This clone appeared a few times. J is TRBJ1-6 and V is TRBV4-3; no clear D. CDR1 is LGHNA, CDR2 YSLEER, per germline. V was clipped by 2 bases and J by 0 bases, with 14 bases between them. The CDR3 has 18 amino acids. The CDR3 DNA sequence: TGCGCCAGCAGCCAATATCGGGCCGTAAGCTCCTATAATTCACCCCTCCACTTT. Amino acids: CASSQYRAVSSYNSPLHF.

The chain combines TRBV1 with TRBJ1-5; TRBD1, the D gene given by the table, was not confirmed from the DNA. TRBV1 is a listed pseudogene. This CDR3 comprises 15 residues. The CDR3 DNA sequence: TGCACCAGCAGCCAGGGACAGGGGGCTGATCAGCCCCAGCATTTT. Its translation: CTSSQGQGADQPQHF.

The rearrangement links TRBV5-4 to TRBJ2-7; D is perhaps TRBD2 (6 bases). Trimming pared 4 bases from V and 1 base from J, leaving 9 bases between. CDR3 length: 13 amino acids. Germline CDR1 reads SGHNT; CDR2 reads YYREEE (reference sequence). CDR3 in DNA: TGTGCCAGCAGCCCCGCGGGATCCTACGAGCAGTACTTC. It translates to CASSPAGSYEQYF.

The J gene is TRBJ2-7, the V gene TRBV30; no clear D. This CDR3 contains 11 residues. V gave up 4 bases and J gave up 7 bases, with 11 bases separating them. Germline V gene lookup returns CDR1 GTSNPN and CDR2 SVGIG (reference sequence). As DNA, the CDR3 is TGTGCCTGGACGAATAGGGATGAGCAGTACTTC. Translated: CAWTNRDEQYF.

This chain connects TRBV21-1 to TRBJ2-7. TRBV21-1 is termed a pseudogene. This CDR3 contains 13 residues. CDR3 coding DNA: TGTGCCAGCCCTGAGGTAGACATCTACGAGCAGTACTTC. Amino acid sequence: CASPEVDIYEQYF.

The CDR3 spells CASSLGQLGGYTF. The CDR3 region has the DNA TGTGCCAGCAGCTTGGGGCAGCTTGGCGGCTACACCTTC. V gene TRBV5-4 combines with J gene TRBJ1-2; D gene ambiguous. The germline V gene has CDR1 SGHNT and CDR2 YYREEE (reference sequence). This CDR3 has 13 residues. V lost 0 bases, J lost 8 bases, and 11 bases lay in between.

CDR3 sequence (DNA): TGCGCCAGCAGCGCCCGACTAGCGGCAAGCACAGATACGCAGTATTTT. Translated: CASSARLAASTDTQYF. The rearrangement uses TRBV5-1 and TRBJ2-3; TRBD2 matches 9 bases. Trimming took 4 bases from V and 0 from J; bases not matched to a gene: 6. This CDR3 has 16 amino acids. Germline values: CDR1 SGHRS, CDR2 YFSETQ.

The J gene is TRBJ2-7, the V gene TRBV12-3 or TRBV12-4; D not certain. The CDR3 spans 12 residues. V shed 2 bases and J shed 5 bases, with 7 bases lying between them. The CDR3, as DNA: TGTGCCAGCAGTTTAACCCTTCACGAGCAGTACTTC. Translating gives CASSLTLHEQYF.

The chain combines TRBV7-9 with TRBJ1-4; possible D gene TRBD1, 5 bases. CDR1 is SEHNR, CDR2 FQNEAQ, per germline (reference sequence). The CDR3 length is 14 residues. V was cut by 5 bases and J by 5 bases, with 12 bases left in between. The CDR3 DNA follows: TGTGCCAGCAGCCCTGGGAGGGGCAATGAAAAACTGTTTTTT. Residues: CASSPGRGNEKLFF.

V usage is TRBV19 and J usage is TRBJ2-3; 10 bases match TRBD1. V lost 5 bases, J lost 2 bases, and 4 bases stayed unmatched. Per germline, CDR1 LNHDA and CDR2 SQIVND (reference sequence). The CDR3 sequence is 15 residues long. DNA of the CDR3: TGTGCCAGTAGTGCCGGGACAGGGGTCACAGATACGCAGTATTTT. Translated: CASSAGTGVTDTQYF.

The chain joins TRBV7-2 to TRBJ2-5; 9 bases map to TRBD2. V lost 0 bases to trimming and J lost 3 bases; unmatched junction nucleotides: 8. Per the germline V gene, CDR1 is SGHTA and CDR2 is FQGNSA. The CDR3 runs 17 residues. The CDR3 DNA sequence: TGTGCCAGCAGCTTAGCGTTTATGGCGGGAGGGGAAGAGACCCAGTACTTC. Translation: CASSLAFMAGGEETQYF.

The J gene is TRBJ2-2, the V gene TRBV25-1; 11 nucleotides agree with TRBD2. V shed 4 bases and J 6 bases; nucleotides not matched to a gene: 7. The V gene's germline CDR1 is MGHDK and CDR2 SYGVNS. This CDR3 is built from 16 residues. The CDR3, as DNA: TGTGCCAGCAGTGCACTAGCGGGAGTAACTGCCGGGGAGCTGTTTTTT. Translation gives CASSALAGVTAGELFF.

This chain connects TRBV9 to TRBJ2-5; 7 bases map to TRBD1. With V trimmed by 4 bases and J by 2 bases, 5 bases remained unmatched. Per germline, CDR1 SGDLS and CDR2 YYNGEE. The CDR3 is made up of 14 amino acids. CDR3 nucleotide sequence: TGTGCCAGCAGCACCAGACAGGGTCAAGAGACCCAGTACTTC. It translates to CASSTRQGQETQYF.

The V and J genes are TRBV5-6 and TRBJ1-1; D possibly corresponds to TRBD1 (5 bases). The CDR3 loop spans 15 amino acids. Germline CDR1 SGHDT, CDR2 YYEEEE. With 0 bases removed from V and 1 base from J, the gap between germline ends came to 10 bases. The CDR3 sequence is CASSLASQGNTEAFF. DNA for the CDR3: TGTGCCAGCAGCTTGGCCTCCCAGGGGAACACTGAAGCTTTCTTT. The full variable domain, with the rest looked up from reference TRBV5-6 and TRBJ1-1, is DAGVTQSPTHLIKTRGQQVTLRCSPKSGHDTVSWYQQALGQGPQFIFQYYEEEERQRGNFPDRFSGHQFPNYSSELNVNALLLGDSALYLCASSLASQGNTEAFFGQGTRLTVV.